This T cell receptor beta chain stems from a study of shared clonotypes between healthy human individuals. A split of CD4+ cells into CD45RA+ naive and CD45RA-negative memory subsets was performed. This CDR3 is built from 16 residues. Trimming removed 6 bases at V and 0 bases at J, with 15 bases between. Germline lookup yields CDR1 MDHEN and CDR2 SYDVKM. Sequenced by immunoSEQ multiplex PCR; TCRdb stores in-frame clones only, minus some. The sample has millions of clones, approximately 95% seen once; the top ten hold under 0.45%. The source material was naive CD4+ T cells from PBMCs. As to subset: CD45RA+ positively selected. This chain connects TRBV28 to TRBJ2-1, with D unresolved. The source of this sequence is a man younger than 35 in good health. Some clones in this sample may be carry-over from other donors' samples. This CDR3 is CASRPSTALSYNEQFF. The CDR3, as DNA: TGTGCCAGCAGGCCATCGACCGCACTCTCCTACAATGAGCAGTTCTTC. Full variable domain (rest looked up from reference TRBV28 and TRBJ2-1): DVKVTQSSRYLVKRTGEKVFLECVQDMDHENMFWYRQDPGLGLRLIYFSYDVKMKEKGDIPEGYSVSREKKERFSLILESASTNQTSMYLCASRPSTALSYNEQFFGPGTRLTVL.